This T cell receptor beta chain emerged from a study of blood T cell repertoires in COVID-19. Turning to the study itself: From T cells, B-cell-depleted T cells, or PBMCs came the material, which was cDNA or gDNA.

Per the authors' pipeline: Estimates of nucleated cell counts were drawn from the amplification of reference gene primers. Libraries were prepared by immunoSEQ multiplex PCR; TCRdb keeps only in-frame clonotypes and omits some of them. The V and J calls and clone size are taken from that table; D and trimming were inferred from the DNA. The repertoire has about 300,000 clones, around 89% of them found once; the top ten carry about 6.8%. V lost 6 bases to trimming and J lost 7 bases; unmatched junction nucleotides: 11. The germline CDR1 and CDR2 sequences are MNHEY and SVGAGI. The CDR3 runs 15 residues. This clone was recorded once.

The chain is built from TRBV6-5 and TRBJ2-2; 7 bases agree with TRBD1. The sample was peripheral blood. This receptor was taken from a man younger than 30 who had recovered from COVID-19. CDR3 sequence (DNA): TGTGCCAGCAGGCGCCGACAGGGCCAATACGGGGAGCTGTTTTTT. Translation gives CASRRRQGQYGELFF.